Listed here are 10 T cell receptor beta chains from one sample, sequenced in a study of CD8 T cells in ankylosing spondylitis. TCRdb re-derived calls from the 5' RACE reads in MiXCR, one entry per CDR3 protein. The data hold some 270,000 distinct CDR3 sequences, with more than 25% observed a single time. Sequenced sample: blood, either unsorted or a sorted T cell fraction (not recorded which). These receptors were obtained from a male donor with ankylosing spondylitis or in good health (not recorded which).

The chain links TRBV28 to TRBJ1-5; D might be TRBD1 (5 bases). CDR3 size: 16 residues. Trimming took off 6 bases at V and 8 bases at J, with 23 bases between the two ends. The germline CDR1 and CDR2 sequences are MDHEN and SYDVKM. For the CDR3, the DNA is TGTGCCAGCAGCCTAGGCCTCGGGACGATTCAAGAGCCCCAGCATTTT. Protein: CASSLGLGTIQEPQHF.

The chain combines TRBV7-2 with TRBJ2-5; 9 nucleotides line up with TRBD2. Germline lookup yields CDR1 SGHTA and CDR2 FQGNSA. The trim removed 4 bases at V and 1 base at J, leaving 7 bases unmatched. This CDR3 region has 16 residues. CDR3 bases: TGTGCCAGCAGCTCGGTTGGGCGGGGGGGCCAAGAGACCCAGTACTTC. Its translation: CASSSVGRGGQETQYF.

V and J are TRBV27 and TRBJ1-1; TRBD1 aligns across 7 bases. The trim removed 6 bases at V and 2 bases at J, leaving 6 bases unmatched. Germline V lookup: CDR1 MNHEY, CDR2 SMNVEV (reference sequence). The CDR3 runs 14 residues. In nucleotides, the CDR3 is TGTGCCAGCAGCAAGACAGGGTTTAACACTGAAGCTTTCTTT. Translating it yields CASSKTGFNTEAFF.

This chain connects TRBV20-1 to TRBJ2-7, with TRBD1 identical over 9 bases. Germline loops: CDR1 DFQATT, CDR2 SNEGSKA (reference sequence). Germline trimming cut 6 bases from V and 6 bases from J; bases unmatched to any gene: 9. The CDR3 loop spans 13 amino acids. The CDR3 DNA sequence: TGCAGTGCCACCCAGGGACAGGGAACCGAGCAGTACTTC. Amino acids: CSATQGQGTEQYF.

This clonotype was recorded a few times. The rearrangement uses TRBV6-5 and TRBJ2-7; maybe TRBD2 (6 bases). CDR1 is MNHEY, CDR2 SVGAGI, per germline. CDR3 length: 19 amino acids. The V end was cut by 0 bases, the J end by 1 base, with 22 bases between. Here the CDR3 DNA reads TGTGCCAGCAGTTACTCGGCGGGGCAGGTGGTAGGCCCATCCTACGAGCAGTACTTC. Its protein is CASSYSAGQVVGPSYEQYF.

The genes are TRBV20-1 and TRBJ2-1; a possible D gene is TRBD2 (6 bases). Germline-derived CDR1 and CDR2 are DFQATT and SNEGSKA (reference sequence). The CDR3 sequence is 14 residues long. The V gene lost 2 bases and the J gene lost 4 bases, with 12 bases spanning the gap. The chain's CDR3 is CSARPLEGYNEQFF. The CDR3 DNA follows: TGCAGTGCTAGACCCCTGGAGGGGTACAATGAGCAGTTCTTC.

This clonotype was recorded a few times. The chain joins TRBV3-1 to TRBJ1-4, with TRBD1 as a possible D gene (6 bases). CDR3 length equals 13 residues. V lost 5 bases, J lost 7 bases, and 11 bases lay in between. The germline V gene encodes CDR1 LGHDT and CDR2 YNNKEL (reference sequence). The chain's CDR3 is CASSDRQAEKLFF. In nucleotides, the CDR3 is TGTGCCAGCAGCGACCGACAGGCTGAAAAACTGTTTTTT.

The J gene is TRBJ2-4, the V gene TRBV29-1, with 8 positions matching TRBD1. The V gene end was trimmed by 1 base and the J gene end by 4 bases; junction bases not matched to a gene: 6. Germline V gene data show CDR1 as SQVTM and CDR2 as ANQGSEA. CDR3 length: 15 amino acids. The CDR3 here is CSVEVRDRRKNIQYF. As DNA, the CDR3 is TGCAGCGTTGAAGTTCGGGACAGGCGGAAAAACATTCAGTACTTC.

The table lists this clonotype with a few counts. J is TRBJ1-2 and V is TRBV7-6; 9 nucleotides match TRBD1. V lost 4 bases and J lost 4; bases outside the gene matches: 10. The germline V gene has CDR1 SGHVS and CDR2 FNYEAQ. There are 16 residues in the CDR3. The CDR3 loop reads CASSWHRDRASYGYTF. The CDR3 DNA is TGTGCCAGCAGCTGGCACCGGGACAGGGCTTCCTATGGCTACACCTTC. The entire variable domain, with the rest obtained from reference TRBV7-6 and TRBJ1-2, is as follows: GAGVSQSPRYKVTKRGQDVALRCDPISGHVSLYWYRQALGQGPEFLTYFNYEAQQDKSGLPNDRFSAERPEGSISTLTIQRTEQRDSAMYRCASSWHRDRASYGYTFGSGTRLTVV.

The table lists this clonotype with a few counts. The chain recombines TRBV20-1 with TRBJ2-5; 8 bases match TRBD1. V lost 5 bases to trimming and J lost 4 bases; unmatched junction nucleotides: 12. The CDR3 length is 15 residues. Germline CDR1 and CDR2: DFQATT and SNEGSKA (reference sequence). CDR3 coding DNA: TGCAGTGCTCTCCATAGGACAGGGAAGGTAGAGACCCAGTACTTC. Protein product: CSALHRTGKVETQYF.